These T cell receptor beta chains were read from a single sample in a study of cytomegalovirus exposure and HLA in healthy donors. The protocol was immunoSEQ multiplex PCR, while the TCRdb copy is restricted to in-frame clones and leaves out a portion. The table has roughly 120,000 clones, about 73% seen once. Sequenced material: PBMCs. Receptors originate from a woman in her forties in good health and CMV-seropositive. Both conserved end residues are part of each CDR3. The D gene is left open where the match is weak. Some rows mark clone size as missing; the rest say once, few, many or name a class of expanded clone.

D gene | J gene | clone size | V gene | CDR3 DNA | CDR3 protein
. | TRBJ2-3 | . | TRBV7-2 | . | CASSLDPFGQGSKYF
TRBD1 | TRBJ1-1 | . | TRBV6-5 | TGTGCCAGCAGGACCGGGACAGGTGTGGAAGTCTTT | CASRTGTGVEVF
. | TRBJ2-1 | few | TRBV11-2 | TGTGCCAGCAGCTTAGGATCAGTAGCGAATGAGCAGTTCTTC | CASSLGSVANEQFF
TRBD1 | TRBJ1-2 | . | TRBV13 | TGTGCCAGCAGCCGAAGGACAGGGATTCCCTATGGCTACACCTTC | CASSRRTGIPYGYTF
TRBD1 | TRBJ2-7 | few | TRBV7-9 | TGTGCCAGCAGCGGACAGGAGGTGAGCGAGCAGTACTTC | CASSGQEVSEQYF
. | TRBJ1-4 | . | TRBV9 | TGTGCCAGCAGCCGCTCACAGGGTGACACTAATGAAAAACTGTTTTTT | CASSRSQGDTNEKLFF
. | TRBJ2-7 | few | TRBV29-1 | TGCAGCGTTGATGGCCAGGGGGGCTCCTACGAGCAGTACTTC | CSVDGQGGSYEQYF
TRBD2 | TRBJ2-5 | . | TRBV27 | TGTGCCAGCAGCCCCGGGGGGAGCGAGACCCAGTACTTC | CASSPGGSETQYF
. | TRBJ1-2 | . | TRBV4-1 | TGCGCCAGCAGCCAACAGGGGATGGGAGGCTACACCTTC | CASSQQGMGGYTF
TRBD1 | TRBJ1-2 | . | TRBV9 | TGTGCCAGCAGCGTAGGTCCCGGGACAGGGTCTGGCTACACCTTC | CASSVGPGTGSGYTF
. | TRBJ2-1 | . | TRBV9 | TGTGCCAGCAGCCCTAGCGTTGGCTCCTACAATGAGCAGTTCTTC | CASSPSVGSYNEQFF
. | TRBJ2-1 | . | TRBV6-1 | TGTGCCAGCTCACGCCAGGAGGGGTACAATGAGCAGTTCTTC | CASSRQEGYNEQFF
. | TRBJ1-1 | . | TRBV5-6 | TGTGCCAGCAGCATAGAAAGGAGCGTACCTGAAGCTTTCTTT | CASSIERSVPEAFF
. | TRBJ1-2 | . | TRBV14 | TGTGCCAGCAGCCAACTATCCTGGAACTATGGCTACACCTTC | CASSQLSWNYGYTF
. | TRBJ2-5 | . | TRBV18 | TGTGCCAGCTCACCATTCCCTGAAGAGACCCAGTACTTC | CASSPFPEETQYF
TRBD1 | TRBJ2-1 | . | TRBV7-6 | TGTGCCAGCAGCTTAGCGCCTGGGACAGGAGGTAATGAGCAGTTCTTC | CASSLAPGTGGNEQFF
. | TRBJ2-7 | few | TRBV10-3 | TGTGCCATCAGTGAGCCCCTCGCACGATACGAGCAGTACTTC | CAISEPLARYEQYF